This T cell receptor beta chain was recorded in a study of monozygotic twins with inflammatory bowel disease. Study-wide points: Researchers report that IBD patients shared fewer clonotypes with others than healthy twins, especially amid disease activity.

Regarding this clonotype: Its antigen is still unknown.

No DNA is given; TCRdb re-called the 5' RACE reads and lists each CDR3 protein once. The sample holds tens of thousands of distinct CDR3 sequences. The CDR3 runs to 16 residues. The germline V gene encodes CDR1 SGHVS and CDR2 FQNEAQ. V usage is TRBV7-8 and J usage is TRBJ2-5; TCRdb outputs TRBD2, but without DNA this stays unchecked. Sequencing was done on a sample of blood. The sequence derives from a human donor with ulcerative colitis or Crohn's disease, or a healthy co-twin of an affected twin (not recorded which). The CDR3: CASTGGLAGGQETQYF.